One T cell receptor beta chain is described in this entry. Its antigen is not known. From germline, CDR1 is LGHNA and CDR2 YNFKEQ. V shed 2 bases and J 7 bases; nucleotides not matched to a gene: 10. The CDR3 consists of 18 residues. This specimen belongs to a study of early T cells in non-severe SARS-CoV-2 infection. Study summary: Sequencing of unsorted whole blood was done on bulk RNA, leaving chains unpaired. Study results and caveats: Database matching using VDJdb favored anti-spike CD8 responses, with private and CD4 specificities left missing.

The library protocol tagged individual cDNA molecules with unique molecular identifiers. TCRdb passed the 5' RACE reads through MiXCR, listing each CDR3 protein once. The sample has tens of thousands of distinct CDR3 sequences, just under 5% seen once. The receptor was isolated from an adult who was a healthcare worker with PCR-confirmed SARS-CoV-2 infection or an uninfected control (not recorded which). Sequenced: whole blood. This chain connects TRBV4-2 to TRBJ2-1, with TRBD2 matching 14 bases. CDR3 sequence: CASSQRQTSGRAGNEQFF. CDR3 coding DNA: TGTGCCAGCAGCCAACGACAGACTAGCGGGAGGGCCGGGAATGAGCAGTTCTTC.